Following are 25 T cell receptor beta chains from one sample sequenced in a study of Graves' ophthalmopathy and Graves' hyperthyroidism. RNA transcripts were the source from which TCR beta CDR3 regions were amplified. Investigators did first-round RT-PCR with HTBI primers, then second-round multiplex PCR. Using its own MiXCR run on the multiplex PCR reads, TCRdb lists one record per CDR3 protein. The data contain almost 750,000 distinct CDR3 sequences, approximately 40% of them singletons. Material: peripheral blood. The receptors were sampled from an adult man with Graves' ophthalmopathy.

This clonotype was counted at least ten times. The J gene is TRBJ1-2, the V gene TRBV9; tentative D call: TRBD1 (6 bases). The germline V gene encodes CDR1 SGDLS and CDR2 YYNGEE. V was cut by 0 bases and J by 0 bases, with 9 bases left in between. The CDR3 runs 15 residues. CDR3 sequence reads: CASSVDGQPNYGYTF. CDR3 coding DNA: TGTGCCAGCAGCGTAGATGGACAGCCTAACTATGGCTACACCTTC. Using reference TRBV9 and TRBJ1-2 for the parts outside the CDR3, the full variable domain is DSGVTQTPKHLITATGQRVTLRCSPRSGDLSVYWYQQSLDQGLQFLIQYYNGEERAKGNILERFSAQQFPDLHSELNLSSLELGDSALYFCASSVDGQPNYGYTFGSGTRLTVV.

The rearrangement uses TRBV15 and TRBJ1-1; D is unresolved. The CDR3 is 14 residues long. V shed 5 bases and J shed 5 bases, with 15 bases lying between them. From germline, CDR1 is LNHNV and CDR2 YYDKDF (reference sequence). The DNA for the CDR3 is TGTGCCACCAGCGGAACCCCCAAGAGGACTGAAGCTTTCTTT. It yields the protein CATSGTPKRTEAFF.

The table lists this clonotype with a few counts. The chain carries TRBV6-1 and TRBJ1-1; no reliable D call. V was cut by 8 bases and J by 3 bases, with 13 bases left in between. This CDR3 spans 13 amino acids. Germline-derived CDR1 and CDR2 are MNHNS and SASEGT. The CDR3 DNA reads as TGTGCCAGCCTTGAGGTGAGGGACACTGAAGCTTTCTTT. As protein: CASLEVRDTEAFF.

This clonotype was picked up many times. This rearrangement joins TRBV5-1 to TRBJ2-7; 7 bases are a match to TRBD1. CDR3 length: 16 residues. CDR1 and CDR2 (germline): SGHRS, YFSETQ. Trimming at V came to 4 bases and at J to 3 bases, leaving 13 bases not matched to a gene. The CDR3 bases are TGCGCCAGCAGCCCGGAAAGGGGGCGAGGACTCTACGAGCAGTACTTC. Translating it yields CASSPERGRGLYEQYF.

There are many counts of this clonotype. The V call is TRBV7-9, the J call TRBJ1-1; the D is unclear. The CDR3 extends over 15 amino acids. Trimming took off 1 base at V and 6 bases at J, with 15 bases between the two ends. CDR1 and CDR2 from the germline V gene are SEHNR and FQNEAQ (reference sequence). The CDR3 protein is CASSLGTGVVAEAFF. CDR3 coding DNA: TGTGCCAGCAGCTTAGGTACCGGGGTTGTAGCTGAAGCTTTCTTT.

Only a few counts were recorded for this clonotype. The chain links TRBV29-1 to TRBJ2-7, with D tentatively TRBD1 (5 bases). Germline V gives CDR1 SQVTM, CDR2 ANQGSEA. V was shortened by 7 bases and J by 7 bases, with 17 bases between the two germline ends. CDR3 length equals 12 residues. The DNA for the CDR3 is TGCAGCGCCGGCCGACAGCCTGGGGAGCAGTACTTC. It is translated as CSAGRQPGEQYF.

A note on this clonotype: A read error is possible here, since a much larger clone lies one base away. The chain is built from TRBV29-1 and TRBJ2-7, with a tentative D call TRBD2 (5 bases). Germline CDR1 and CDR2: SQVTM and ANQGSEA. The length of the CDR3 is 12 residues. Trimming pared 6 bases from V and 9 bases from J, leaving 18 bases between. In DNA form, the CDR3 reads TGCAGCGTGGAAACTAGGACTTGGGGGCAGTACTTC. Translation: CSVETRTWGQYF.

The sample holds a few counts of this clonotype. Relative to the germline gene, one junction end is altered; a read error may explain this. The chain combines TRBV10-3 with TRBJ1-1; D may be TRBD1 (5 bases). The germline gives CDR1 ENHRY, CDR2 SYGVKD. This CDR3 is 15 amino acids long. This CDR3 reads CASSYLGHSNTEAFF. The DNA for the CDR3 is TGTGCCAGCAGTTACCTTGGACATTCGAACACTGAAGCTTTCTTT.

The chain uses TRBV2 and TRBJ1-2, with D unclear. The CDR3 consists of 12 residues. Trimming took off 6 bases at V and 8 bases at J, with 13 bases between the two ends. Germline V gene sequence: CDR1 SNHLY, CDR2 FYNNEI. The CDR3 spells CASRQTLGGYTF. The CDR3 nucleotides are TGTGCCAGCAGACAAACCCTGGGCGGCTACACCTTC. Filled out from reference TRBV2 and TRBJ1-2, the complete variable domain reads EPEVTQTPSHQVTQMGQEVILRCVPISNHLYFYWYRQILGQKVEFLVSFYNNEISEKSEIFDDQFSVERPDGSNFTLKIRSTKLEDSAMYFCASRQTLGGYTFGSGTRLTVV.

This clonotype was seen only once. V and J are TRBV19 and TRBJ1-2, with a possible D match to TRBD1 (5 bases). V was cut by 7 bases and J by 8 bases, with 17 bases left in between. The CDR3 has 13 amino acids. Germline CDR1 LNHDA, CDR2 SQIVND (reference sequence). In DNA form, the CDR3 reads TGTGCCAGTAAAGGCGGGGGAACGGGCGGCTACACCTTC. Translation gives CASKGGGTGGYTF. Drawing the rest from reference TRBV19 and TRBJ1-2, the complete variable domain is DGGITQSPKYLFRKEGQNVTLSCEQNLNHDAMYWYRQDPGQGLRLIYYSQIVNDFQKGDIAEGYSVSREKKESFPLTVTSAQKNPTAFYLCASKGGGTGGYTFGSGTRLTVV.

The gene calls are TRBV7-9 and TRBJ2-2; the match to TRBD2 covers 7 bases. The length of the CDR3 is 14 residues. Per germline, CDR1 SEHNR and CDR2 FQNEAQ (reference sequence). V lost 3 bases, J lost 6 bases, and 4 bases stayed unmatched. CDR3 nucleotide sequence: TGTGCCAGCAGCTTGCGGGGAGGGGCCGGGGAGCTGTTTTTT. It specifies CASSLRGGAGELFF.

This sequence joins TRBV2 and TRBJ1-5, with a possible D match to TRBD1 (5 bases). The CDR3 runs 14 residues. The V gene lost 4 bases and the J gene lost 4 bases, with 11 bases spanning the gap. Looked up from germline, CDR1 is SNHLY and CDR2 is FYNNEI. CDR3 coding DNA: TGTGCCAGCAGTGTTTACAGGCTAAATCAGCCCCAGCATTTT. Protein: CASSVYRLNQPQHF. Looking up the rest from reference TRBV2 and TRBJ1-5 gives the full variable domain: EPEVTQTPSHQVTQMGQEVILRCVPISNHLYFYWYRQILGQKVEFLVSFYNNEISEKSEIFDDQFSVERPDGSNFTLKIRSTKLEDSAMYFCASSVYRLNQPQHFGDGTRLSIL.

The V and J genes are TRBV7-9 and TRBJ2-5, with D possibly TRBD2 on 5 matching bases. The CDR3 extends over 15 amino acids. Germline V gene data show CDR1 as SEHNR and CDR2 as FQNEAQ (reference sequence). Trimming removed 1 base from V and 5 bases from J, with 14 bases in between. CDR3 loop: CASSLESRARETQYF. In nucleotides, the CDR3 is TGTGCCAGCAGCTTAGAATCGCGGGCGCGGGAGACCCAGTACTTC.

This clonotype was counted between two and nine times. The chain links TRBV2 to TRBJ2-2; D ambiguous. The CDR3 is made up of 15 amino acids. Germline V gene data show CDR1 as SNHLY and CDR2 as FYNNEI. Trimming pared 4 bases from V and 0 bases from J, leaving 9 bases between. This CDR3 reads CASSGRPSNTGELFF. CDR3 DNA: TGTGCCAGCAGTGGACGACCGTCGAACACCGGGGAGCTGTTTTTT. Full variable domain (rest looked up from reference TRBV2 and TRBJ2-2): EPEVTQTPSHQVTQMGQEVILRCVPISNHLYFYWYRQILGQKVEFLVSFYNNEISEKSEIFDDQFSVERPDGSNFTLKIRSTKLEDSAMYFCASSGRPSNTGELFFGEGSRLTVL.

The chain couples TRBV7-7 to TRBJ2-7; D not certain. Germline V lookup: CDR1 SSHAT, CDR2 FNYEAQ (reference sequence). V was pared by 5 bases and J by 4 bases, with 15 bases between. The CDR3 runs to 14 residues. CDR3 protein: CASSQGPRFYEQYF. The DNA of the CDR3 is TGTGCCAGCAGCCAAGGTCCCAGGTTTTACGAGCAGTACTTC. Combining the CDR3 with reference TRBV7-7 and TRBJ2-7 gives the whole variable domain GAGVSQSPRYKVTKRGQDVTLRCDPISSHATLYWYQQALGQGPEFLTYFNYEAQPDKSGLPSDRFSAERPEGSISTLTIQRTEQRDSAMYRCASSQGPRFYEQYFGPGTRLTVT.

The rearrangement links TRBV13 to TRBJ2-5; D is perhaps TRBD1 (6 bases). The germline V and J ends were trimmed by 7 bases and 5 bases, with 11 bases remaining between them. Germline V gives CDR1 PRHDT, CDR2 FYEKMQ (reference sequence). There are 12 residues in the CDR3. For the CDR3, the DNA is TGTGCCAGCACCCCAGGGGTTGAGACCCAGTACTTC. Its translation: CASTPGVETQYF.

This clonotype appeared many times. V gene TRBV2 combines with J gene TRBJ1-5; D not certain. The CDR3 length is 13 residues. CDR1 and CDR2 (germline): SNHLY, FYNNEI. Trimming cost V 4 bases and J 3 bases, with 7 bases left between them. The CDR3 protein is CASSATLNQPQHF. The DNA of the CDR3 is TGTGCCAGCAGTGCCACGCTCAATCAGCCCCAGCATTTT.

The chain recombines TRBV15 with TRBJ1-2, with TRBD1 identical over 7 bases. V lost 0 bases and J lost 6; bases outside the gene matches: 7. CDR1 LNHNV and CDR2 YYDKDF come from the germline V gene (reference sequence). The CDR3 is made up of 15 amino acids. The CDR3 reads CATSRDGDSFNGYTF. DNA for the CDR3: TGTGCCACCAGCAGAGATGGGGACAGTTTCAATGGCTACACCTTC.

This clonotype was observed a few times. This chain joins TRBV19 and TRBJ2-2; 7 bases agree with TRBD1. In germline, CDR1 is LNHDA, CDR2 SQIVND (reference sequence). The CDR3 has 15 residues. Losses at the gene ends were 5 bases for V and 4 bases for J; bases not matched to a gene: 7. CDR3 loop: CASSPRQGGTGELFF. The DNA for the CDR3 is TGTGCCAGTAGTCCTCGACAGGGTGGCACCGGGGAGCTGTTTTTT.

This clonotype was seen more than once but under ten times. The V and J genes are TRBV19 and TRBJ1-2; D possibly corresponds to TRBD1 (6 bases). Germline-derived CDR1 and CDR2 are LNHDA and SQIVND (reference sequence). Trimming stripped 3 bases from V and 4 bases from J, with 9 bases between. The CDR3 length is 13 residues. Here the CDR3 reads CASSITGPYGYTF. CDR3 sequence (DNA): TGTGCCAGTAGTATCACAGGGCCCTATGGCTACACCTTC. Using reference TRBV19 and TRBJ1-2 for the parts outside the CDR3, the full variable domain is DGGITQSPKYLFRKEGQNVTLSCEQNLNHDAMYWYRQDPGQGLRLIYYSQIVNDFQKGDIAEGYSVSREKKESFPLTVTSAQKNPTAFYLCASSITGPYGYTFGSGTRLTVV.

This clonotype was found many times. The chain employs TRBV7-8 and TRBJ1-1; D is uncertain. CDR3 length equals 14 residues. The germline gives CDR1 SGHVS, CDR2 FQNEAQ. V was clipped by 4 bases and J by 0 bases, with 9 bases between them. This CDR3 is CASSSRPLNTEAFF. The CDR3 DNA reads TGTGCCAGCAGCTCGAGACCGCTGAACACTGAAGCTTTCTTT.

The chain is built from TRBV20-1 and TRBJ1-1; perhaps TRBD1 as D (5 bases). V gave up 0 bases and J gave up 0 bases, with 14 bases separating them. Germline V gene sequence: CDR1 DFQATT, CDR2 SNEGSKA (reference sequence). This CDR3 region has 16 residues. The CDR3 DNA sequence: TGCAGTGCTAGAGACAAACTGGGACCGATGAACACTGAAGCTTTCTTT. Protein product: CSARDKLGPMNTEAFF.

The V and J genes are TRBV29-1 and TRBJ2-5, with D maybe TRBD1 (6 bases). This CDR3 comprises 14 residues. The germline gives CDR1 SQVTM, CDR2 ANQGSEA. With 5 bases removed from V and 4 bases from J, the gap between germline ends came to 17 bases. The CDR3 protein is CSVCSGTIGETQYF. The CDR3 DNA reads TGCAGCGTTTGTTCAGGGACAATCGGAGAGACCCAGTACTTC.

This clonotype has at least ten counts. The rearrangement uses TRBV7-8 and TRBJ2-7, with D possibly being TRBD1 (6 bases). Germline CDR1 SGHVS, CDR2 FQNEAQ. V lost 5 bases, J lost 4 bases, and 12 bases lay in between. The CDR3 totals 13 residues. Here the CDR3 DNA reads TGTGCCAGCAGCAAACACCAGGGGTACGAGCAGTACTTC. The encoded protein is CASSKHQGYEQYF.

Ten or more counts support this clonotype. The V call is TRBV7-2, the J call TRBJ2-7; possibly TRBD1 or TRBD2 for D (5 bases each). V lost 1 base and J 0 bases, leaving 10 bases between the germline ends. Germline V gives CDR1 SGHTA, CDR2 FQGNSA. There are 15 residues in the CDR3. Here the CDR3 reads CASSLGGRSSYEQYF. The CDR3 DNA reads TGTGCCAGCAGCTTAGGGGGACGCAGCTCCTACGAGCAGTACTTC.